Presented here are 19 T cell receptor beta chains from one specimen sequenced in a study of blood T cells in healthy people across ages. Primed by a sample-barcoded 5' primer and a J-beta primer mix, a second PCR proceeded for 7 to 11 cycles. TCRdb passed the 5' RACE reads through MiXCR, listing each CDR3 protein once. Among roughly 800,000 distinct CDR3 sequences listed, roughly 26% were seen once. This sample also appeared in a second study, on T cells of mothers and their children.

Sequenced material: blood. The receptors were sampled from a boy younger than 18 in good health.

This clonotype has a handful of counts. The chain has TRBV5-1 and TRBJ2-7; 11 bases fit TRBD1. This CDR3 region has 15 residues. In germline, CDR1 is SGHRS, CDR2 YFSETQ. The junction had 6 bases not matched to a gene; V was cut back by 2 bases and J by 5 bases. The CDR3 DNA is TGCGCCAGCAGCTTATGGACAGGGGGCATCAACGAGCAGTACTTC. This encodes CASSLWTGGINEQYF.

The CDR3 region has the DNA TGCAGCGTTGTACCCAGGGGTGAGGATACGCAGTATTTT. Amino acids: CSVVPRGEDTQYF. The V gene is TRBV29-1, the J gene TRBJ2-3; TRBD1 might be the D (6 bases). Germline CDR1 and CDR2: SQVTM and ANQGSEA. V shed 4 bases and J shed 6 bases, with 14 bases lying between them. CDR3 length equals 13 residues.

This clonotype was detected only once. One end of the junction fails to match germline, which may point to a read error. V usage is TRBV2 and J usage is TRBJ2-5; perhaps D is TRBD1 or TRBD2 (5 bases each). The end of the DNA aligns better with TRBJ2-1, so the J call may be wrong. This CDR3 has 16 residues. From germline, CDR1 is SNHLY and CDR2 FYNNEI. CDR3 region: CASDPGRPSSYDEQFF. CDR3 coding DNA: TGTGCCAGCGACCCGGGGCGCCCGAGCTCCTACGATGAGCAGTTCTTC.

This chain connects TRBV5-6 to TRBJ2-7, with D perhaps TRBD1 (5 bases). Germline CDR1 SGHDT, CDR2 YYEEEE. The CDR3 loop spans 14 amino acids. Deletions cut 1 base from V and 1 base from J, with 9 bases between. CDR3 residues: CASSLYRFSYEQYF. The DNA of the CDR3 is TGTGCCAGCAGCTTGTACAGGTTTTCCTACGAGCAGTACTTC.

V usage is TRBV20-1 and J usage is TRBJ1-2; D possibly corresponds to TRBD1 (5 bases). The germline V gene has CDR1 DFQATT and CDR2 SNEGSKA (reference sequence). The CDR3 is 13 residues long. Trimming took off 0 bases at V and 6 bases at J, with 11 bases between the two ends. The CDR3 loop reads CSARESVGDGYTF. CDR3 coding DNA: TGCAGTGCTAGAGAATCGGTGGGGGATGGCTACACCTTC.

This clonotype was seen repeatedly, ten times or more. J is TRBJ1-2 and V is TRBV5-1; D gene unclear. In germline, CDR1 is SGHRS, CDR2 YFSETQ. V lost 4 bases to trimming and J lost 7 bases, with 26 bases between them. The CDR3 covers 17 residues. The CDR3 DNA is TGCGCCAGCAGCACCGCCCCGGGTTCGGGAACCGCTGTTGGCTACACCTTC. Amino acid sequence: CASSTAPGSGTAVGYTF.

The chain combines TRBV18 with TRBJ1-5; a possible D gene is TRBD1 (6 bases). V lost 5 bases and J 6 bases, leaving 11 bases between the germline ends. Germline V lookup: CDR1 KGHSH, CDR2 LQKENI. CDR3 length equals 13 residues. The CDR3 protein is CASSNRETQPQHF. The CDR3, as DNA: TGTGCCAGCTCAAACAGGGAAACTCAGCCCCAGCATTTT.

The gene calls are TRBV5-5 and TRBJ2-7, with TRBD1 matching 9 bases. V trimming: 0 bases; J trimming: 5 bases; junction bases outside the gene matches: 6. Germline CDR1 is SGHKS and CDR2 is YYEKEE (reference sequence). The CDR3 sequence is 15 residues long. CDR3 in DNA: TGTGCCAGCAGCTTGGTTGTAACAGGGGGCGACGAGCAGTACTTC. The encoded protein is CASSLVVTGGDEQYF.

CDR3: CASSPNPPDRAETQYF. CDR3 in DNA: TGTGCCAGCAGCCCGAACCCACCGGACAGGGCAGAGACCCAGTACTTC. The chain has TRBV7-9 and TRBJ2-5; 8 bases line up with TRBD1. The CDR3 is 16 residues long. Trimming at V came to 5 bases and at J to 4 bases, leaving 12 bases not matched to a gene. CDR1 SEHNR and CDR2 FQNEAQ come from the germline V gene (reference sequence).

This chain connects TRBV10-3 to TRBJ1-2; TRBD1 might be the D (6 bases). Germline values: CDR1 ENHRY, CDR2 SYGVKD. This CDR3 is built from 13 residues. V was clipped by 4 bases and J by 9 bases, with 15 bases between them. The CDR3 sequence: CAISVAGAMSYTF. The CDR3 region has the DNA TGTGCCATCAGTGTTGCGGGGGCTATGAGCTACACCTTC.

This rearrangement joins TRBV5-1 to TRBJ2-3, with D perhaps TRBD2 (6 bases). CDR1 SGHRS and CDR2 YFSETQ come from the germline V gene. The CDR3 length is 15 residues. Trimming removed 4 bases from V and 5 bases from J, with 17 bases in between. The CDR3 region is CASSLLQGGGDTQYF. CDR3 coding DNA: TGCGCCAGCAGCCTCCTCCAGGGAGGCGGAGATACGCAGTATTTT.

A few counts support this clonotype. The V and J genes are TRBV4-1 and TRBJ1-2, with 8 bases fitting TRBD1. This CDR3 is built from 14 residues. With 4 bases clipped from V and 2 bases from J, the junction kept 3 bases outside the gene matches. Germline V lookup: CDR1 MGHRA, CDR2 YSYEKL. CDR3 region: CASSPRGQNYGYTF. As DNA, the CDR3 is TGCGCCAGCAGCCCCAGGGGGCAGAACTATGGCTACACCTTC.

This clonotype was seen a few times. The chain couples TRBV11-2 to TRBJ2-7; TRBD2 aligns across 8 bases. Looked up from germline, CDR1 is SGHAT and CDR2 is FQNNGV. V lost 6 bases, J lost 3 bases, and 13 bases stayed unmatched. This CDR3 is built from 16 residues. CDR3 coding DNA: TGTGCCAGCAGTAAGGGGGGAGCGGGGGACCTCTACGAGCAGTACTTC. Translated: CASSKGGAGDLYEQYF.

This clonotype was observed a few times. The chain employs TRBV6-5 and TRBJ2-5; D may be TRBD2 (6 bases). Between the trimmed V and J ends, which lost 2 bases and 3 bases, there was a span of 7 bases. The CDR3 runs 13 residues. The germline gives CDR1 MNHEY, CDR2 SVGAGI. Here the CDR3 reads CASSYRGKETQYF. CDR3 DNA sequence: TGTGCCAGCAGTTACCGGGGGAAAGAGACCCAGTACTTC.

Concerning this clonotype itself: Just one base apart from a much larger clone, this may be a read error. V is TRBV28 and J is TRBJ1-5; the match to TRBD1 covers 9 bases. This CDR3 has 14 amino acids. CDR1 is MDHEN and CDR2 is SYDVKM in the germline V gene. CDR3 in DNA: TGTGCCAGCAGTCCCGGACAGGGGAATCGGCCCCAGCATTTT. Protein sequence: CASSPGQGNRPQHF.

V is TRBV14 and J is TRBJ1-4, with 9 bases matching TRBD1. CDR1 SGHDN and CDR2 FVKESK come from the germline V gene. The CDR3 sequence is 16 residues long. V lost 1 base and J lost 7; bases outside the gene matches: 7. CDR3 residues: CASSQARQGGSEKLFF. In nucleotides, the CDR3 is TGTGCCAGCAGCCAAGCCCGACAGGGGGGCAGTGAAAAACTGTTTTTT.

This chain joins TRBV4-1 and TRBJ2-5; D perhaps matches TRBD1 (6 bases). The V end lost 4 bases, the J end lost 11 bases, and 23 bases lay between the germline ends. CDR1 is MGHRA and CDR2 is YSYEKL in the germline V gene. CDR3 size: 15 residues. The CDR3 region is CASSPAWSSRGEQYF. CDR3 in DNA: TGCGCCAGCAGCCCAGCCTGGTCTAGCAGGGGTGAGCAGTACTTC.

CDR3 loop: CATSGPGQGQDEQFF. In DNA form, the CDR3 reads TGTGCCACCAGTGGCCCGGGACAGGGCCAGGATGAGCAGTTCTTC. This chain links TRBV24-1 with TRBJ2-1, with TRBD1 identical over 9 bases. Losses at the gene ends were 5 bases for V and 8 bases for J; bases not matched to a gene: 9. The CDR3 covers 15 residues. Germline values: CDR1 KGHDR, CDR2 SFDVKD.

The chain links TRBV2 to TRBJ1-6; 7 bases are shared with TRBD1. Per germline, CDR1 SNHLY and CDR2 FYNNEI. The J segment lost 6 bases and the V segment lost 6 bases, leaving 8 bases of the junction unmatched. The CDR3 length is 15 residues. DNA for the CDR3: TGTGCCAGCAGCCGAAGGGGACAGCCTAATTCACCCCTCCACTTT. This sequence encodes CASSRRGQPNSPLHF.